The next 7 T cell receptor beta chains were all read from a single sample in a study of T cell responses to AZD1222 COVID-19 vaccine. Method: immunoSEQ multiplex PCR; TCRdb's copy keeps in-frame clones and lacks some. The sample shows some 56,000 clones, roughly 88% of them seen only once. Sequenced material: peripheral blood, taken on day 0 of AZD1222 vaccination. The receptors originated from an adult in good health.

The genes are TRBV18 and TRBJ2-7; tentatively, D is TRBD1 (6 bases). The CDR3 contains 14 residues. Trimming left V 1 base short and J 4 bases short, with 11 bases between. From germline, CDR1 is KGHSH and CDR2 LQKENI. The CDR3: CASSPRAGDYEQYF. CDR3 DNA sequence: TGTGCCAGCTCACCACGAGCAGGGGATTACGAGCAGTACTTC.

This clone has more than one count but fewer than ten. The chain is built from TRBV23-1 and TRBJ1-6, with TRBD1 as a possible D gene (5 bases). TRBV23-1 is designated an ORF whose function remains uncertain. The CDR3 consists of 17 residues. Trimming took off 4 bases at V and 5 bases at J, with 18 bases between the two ends. CDR3 DNA: TGCGCCAGCAGTCGACAGATTAGGACTAAGAATAATTCACCCCTCCACTTT. Encoded protein: CASSRQIRTKNNSPLHF.

This chain uses TRBV7-2 with TRBJ1-1, with 8 bases matching TRBD1. Looked up from germline, CDR1 is SGHTA and CDR2 is FQGNSA. The CDR3 totals 15 residues. V lost 4 bases and J lost 1; bases outside the gene matches: 5. CDR3 loop: CASSSRTGPNTEAFF. CDR3 nucleotides: TGTGCCAGCAGCTCCCGGACAGGGCCGAACACTGAAGCTTTCTTT.

This chain joins TRBV27 and TRBJ2-3; D could derive from TRBD1 or TRBD2 (6 bases each). Trimming cost V 6 bases and J 2 bases, with 21 bases left between them. The CDR3 spans 17 residues. The germline V gene encodes CDR1 MNHEY and CDR2 SMNVEV (reference sequence). CDR3 loop: CASSPPGWRGTTDTQYF. CDR3 DNA sequence: TGTGCCAGCAGCCCCCCCGGCTGGAGGGGGACCACAGATACGCAGTATTTT.

In its sample, this clone was seen once. The CDR3 DNA follows: TGTGCCAGCAGCCAAGGAGATTCCTACGAGCAGTACTTC. This codes for CASSQGDSYEQYF. V gene TRBV4-2 combines with J gene TRBJ2-7; D gene uncertain. CDR3 length equals 13 residues. V was clipped by 1 base and J by 1 base, with 5 bases between them. Germline CDR1 and CDR2: LGHNA and YNFKEQ.

In this sample, this clone turned up a few times. V is TRBV7-8 and J is TRBJ2-1; D gene ambiguous. CDR1 is SGHVS, CDR2 FQNEAQ, per germline. The CDR3 has 16 amino acids. The V end was cut by 1 base, the J end by 5 bases, with 15 bases between. The CDR3, as DNA: TGTGCCAGCAGCTTAGGTCGGTGGGGTCCCAACAATGAGCAGTTCTTC. This translates into CASSLGRWGPNNEQFF.

A word on this clone: The same CDR3 can be traced to other DNA sequences in this sample. The chain joins TRBV19 to TRBJ1-5; D might be TRBD1 (5 bases). This CDR3 region has 14 residues. Germline CDR1 is LNHDA and CDR2 is SQIVND (reference sequence). Trimming removed 2 bases at V and 2 bases at J, with 7 bases between. CDR3 coding DNA: TGTGCCAGTAGTATAAGAGGGGGCAATCAGCCCCAGCATTTT. This encodes CASSIRGGNQPQHF.